The sequence of this T cell receptor beta chain was determined in a study of cytomegalovirus exposure and HLA in healthy donors. Study-level results: Only CMV serostatus was available as immune exposure information. Across all donors, roughly uniform sequencing depth was an assumption of the presence/absence analyses. Another analysis was done later, and it associated approximately 18,000 TCR beta sequences with HLA alleles at 0.05 false discovery rate.

The CDR3 covers 14 residues. The germline V gene encodes CDR1 LNHNV and CDR2 YYDKDF (reference sequence). Trimming removed 0 bases at V and 3 bases at J, with 8 bases between. A note on this clone: Its antigen is undetermined.

The PCR had 60 Vbeta and 13 Jbeta primers. Clones were sequenced by immunoSEQ multiplex PCR, and TCRdb holds only the in-frame ones, with some missing. The table shows 100,000 to 150,000 clones, with 65% to 80% occurring only once. The TCR was taken from a woman aged 55-75 years in good health and CMV-seropositive. The chain carries TRBV15 and TRBJ2-5; D perhaps matches TRBD2 (5 bases). The specimen was PBMCs. CDR3 coding DNA: TGTGCCACCAGCAGAGATACCGGGGAAGAGACCCAGTACTTC. Translated, it gives CATSRDTGEETQYF. Full variable domain (missing parts from reference TRBV15 and TRBJ2-5): DAMVIQNPRYQVTQFGKPVTLSCSQTLNHNVMYWYQQKSSQAPKLLFHYYDKDFNNEADTPDNFQSRRPNTSFCFLDIRSPGLGDTAMYLCATSRDTGEETQYFGPGTRLLVL.